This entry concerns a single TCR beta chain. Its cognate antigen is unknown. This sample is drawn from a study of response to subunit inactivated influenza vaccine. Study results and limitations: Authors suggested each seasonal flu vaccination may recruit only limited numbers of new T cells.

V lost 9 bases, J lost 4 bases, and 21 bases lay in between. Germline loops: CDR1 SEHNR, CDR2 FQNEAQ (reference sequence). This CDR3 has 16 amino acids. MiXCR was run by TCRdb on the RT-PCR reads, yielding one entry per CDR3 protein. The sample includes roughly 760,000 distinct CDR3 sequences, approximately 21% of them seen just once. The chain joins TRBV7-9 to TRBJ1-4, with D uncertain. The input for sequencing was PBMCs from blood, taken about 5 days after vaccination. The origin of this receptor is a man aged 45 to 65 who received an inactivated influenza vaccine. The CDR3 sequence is CASNDFPGTDNEKLFF. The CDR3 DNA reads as TGTGCCAGTAATGATTTTCCAGGAACTGATAATGAAAAACTGTTTTTT.